The 18 T cell receptor beta chains in this list originate from one sample, sequenced in a study of radiation and T cells in renal cell carcinoma. Described time point: baseline pretreatment blood. As for treatment: 15 Gy SBRT to primary tumor, nephrectomy 4 weeks later. Assay: immunoSEQ multiplex PCR; the TCRdb copy retains only in-frame clones and omits some. The sample carries 55,000 to 65,000 clones, roughly three quarters recorded once. The material sequenced was blood, taken from a patient whose treatment included radiotherapy and nephrectomy. These receptors were obtained from a man in his 60s with renal cell carcinoma.

This clone was detected only a few times. This chain links TRBV19 with TRBJ1-1; 9 nucleotides line up with TRBD1. CDR3 length: 14 residues. The germline gives CDR1 LNHDA, CDR2 SQIVND (reference sequence). After removal of 5 bases from V and 4 bases from J, the junction contained 5 bases not matched to a gene. The CDR3, as DNA: TGTGCCAGTAGTCCACAGACAGGGGGCACTGAAGCTTTCTTT. This sequence encodes CASSPQTGGTEAFF.

This rearrangement joins TRBV11-2 to TRBJ2-3; 10 bases agree with TRBD2. The CDR3 has 16 residues. Germline CDR1 reads SGHAT; CDR2 reads FQNNGV. The trim removed 0 bases at V and 6 bases at J, leaving 6 bases unmatched. The CDR3 DNA is TGTGCCAGCAGCTTAGAACTAGCGGGGACGAAGGATACGCAGTATTTT. Translated: CASSLELAGTKDTQYF.

In DNA, the CDR3 is TGTGCCAGCAGCTCCCTAGCGGGAGGTTCAGTGCAGTACGTC. Translation gives CASSSLAGGSVQYV. The chain employs TRBV11-3 and TRBJ2-7, with 11 bases identical to TRBD2. V gave up 4 bases and J gave up 9 bases; unmatched junction bases: 8. The CDR3 runs to 14 residues. Per the germline V gene, CDR1 is SGHNT and CDR2 is YENEEA.

This clone was counted a few times. This chain connects TRBV7-9 to TRBJ2-1, with D maybe TRBD2 (6 bases). The CDR3 runs 14 residues. The V end was cut by 1 base, the J end by 9 bases, with 13 bases between. Germline assignment: CDR1 SEHNR and CDR2 FQNEAQ (reference sequence). The CDR3 spells CASSLDTSPSEQFF. For the CDR3, the DNA is TGTGCCAGCAGCTTAGATACTAGCCCAAGTGAGCAGTTCTTC.

CDR3 loop: CASGLAKGPRGDTEAFF. CDR3 bases: TGTGCTAGTGGTTTGGCAAAGGGCCCAAGGGGGGACACTGAAGCTTTCTTT. J is TRBJ1-1 and V is TRBV12-5, with TRBD1 as a possible D gene (6 bases). V lost 1 base and J lost 3, with 18 bases in between. Germline CDR1 LGHNT, CDR2 FRNRAP. The CDR3 consists of 17 residues.

This clone was found a few times. The DNA of the CDR3 is TGTGCCAGCAGCCATACAATTACAGGGAACACTGAAGCTTTCTTT. Amino acid sequence: CASSHTITGNTEAFF. This chain joins TRBV14 and TRBJ1-1; D possibly corresponds to TRBD1 (5 bases). CDR3 length equals 15 residues. Germline loops: CDR1 SGHDN, CDR2 FVKESK. V lost 3 bases and J lost 1, with 12 bases in between.

The V and J genes are TRBV6-6 and TRBJ1-5, with D maybe TRBD1 (6 bases). V was clipped by 8 bases and J by 1 base, with 6 bases between them. CDR3 length: 12 amino acids. Germline V CDR1 and CDR2: MNHNY, SVGAGI (reference sequence). In DNA, the CDR3 is TGTGCCAGCCAGGGGAGCAATCAGCCCCAGCATTTT. Amino acids: CASQGSNQPQHF.

The chain is built from TRBV5-1 and TRBJ2-3; a possible D gene is TRBD2 (7 bases). Germline CDR1 is SGHRS and CDR2 is YFSETQ. Trimming took 2 bases from V and 4 from J, leaving 17 bases between them. This CDR3 has 16 residues. CDR3 loop: CASSFFSGGGADTQYF. In nucleotides, the CDR3 is TGCGCCAGCAGCTTTTTTTCGGGGGGCGGCGCAGATACGCAGTATTTT.

The chain employs TRBV4-3 and TRBJ2-1; the match to TRBD2 covers 9 bases. The length of the CDR3 is 15 residues. Germline-derived CDR1 and CDR2 are LGHNA and YSLEER. The ends lost 0 bases at V and 4 bases at J; junction bases unmatched: 1. DNA for the CDR3: TGCGCCAGCAGCCAAGATAGCGGGGGATACAATGAGCAGTTCTTC. The encoded protein is CASSQDSGGYNEQFF.

The genes are TRBV4-3 and TRBJ1-2, with unresolved D. Germline V gene sequence: CDR1 LGHNA, CDR2 YSLEER. V was clipped by 4 bases and J by 5 bases, with 11 bases between them. The CDR3 contains 13 residues. CDR3 sequence reads: CASSLDLWYGYTF. The CDR3 DNA follows: TGCGCCAGCAGCCTAGATCTATGGTATGGCTACACCTTC.

The rearrangement joins TRBV30 to TRBJ1-4; 7 nucleotides align to TRBD1. The germline V gene encodes CDR1 GTSNPN and CDR2 SVGIG (reference sequence). V lost 2 bases to trimming and J lost 4 bases; unmatched junction nucleotides: 4. The CDR3 is 14 residues long. For the CDR3, the DNA is TGTGCCTGGAGTTTGACAGGGAGTAATGAAAAACTGTTTTTT. This gives the protein CAWSLTGSNEKLFF.

The J gene is TRBJ2-5, the V gene TRBV11-2; a weak D match, TRBD2 (5 bases). Germline CDR1 SGHAT, CDR2 FQNNGV. The CDR3 contains 14 residues. With 1 base removed from V and 4 bases from J, the gap between germline ends came to 10 bases. The CDR3 coding sequence is TGTGCCAGCAGCTTAGGGCGTGGAGGAGAGACCCAGTACTTC. Encoded protein: CASSLGRGGETQYF.

The V call is TRBV6-1, the J call TRBJ1-2, with D possibly matching TRBD1 (6 bases). Germline CDR1 is MNHNS and CDR2 is SASEGT. Trimming pared 7 bases from V and 13 bases from J, leaving 22 bases between. This CDR3 contains 13 residues. The CDR3 DNA sequence: TGTGCCAGCAAGGCACAGGGAAGAAACCCCCCCACCTTC. It specifies CASKAQGRNPPTF.

This clone was observed once. J is TRBJ1-2 and V is TRBV28; weak D call: TRBD1 (6 bases). This CDR3 contains 13 residues. Trimming took 5 bases from V and 8 from J, leaving 15 bases between them. Germline loops: CDR1 MDHEN, CDR2 SYDVKM. The CDR3 DNA sequence: TGTGCCAGCAGTACAGGGTCATTCTTGGGCTACACCTTC. Translating it yields CASSTGSFLGYTF.

The chain is built from TRBV10-2 and TRBJ1-1, with 8 nucleotides matching TRBD1. This CDR3 is built from 17 residues. The V gene's germline CDR1 is WSHSY and CDR2 SAAADI. V gave up 0 bases and J gave up 1 base; unmatched junction bases: 7. This CDR3 is CASSESSQGASNTEAFF. The CDR3 bases are TGCGCCAGCAGTGAGTCGTCGCAGGGGGCATCGAACACTGAAGCTTTCTTT.

This rearrangement joins TRBV4-3 to TRBJ2-3, with TRBD1 matching over 8 bases. Germline values: CDR1 LGHNA, CDR2 YSLEER. This CDR3 is 15 amino acids long. V shed 1 base and J 6 bases; nucleotides not matched to a gene: 6. As DNA, the CDR3 is TGCGCCAGCAGCCAAGCTTACAGGGGGAGGGATACGCAGTATTTT. Amino acids: CASSQAYRGRDTQYF.

The V call is TRBV12-5, the J call TRBJ1-1; no firm D call. This CDR3 region has 13 residues. V was shortened by 6 bases and J by 0 bases, with 8 bases between the two germline ends. In germline, CDR1 is LGHNT, CDR2 FRNRAP. The CDR3 here is CASGAEMNTEAFF. CDR3 coding DNA: TGTGCTAGTGGGGCTGAGATGAACACTGAAGCTTTCTTT. Variable domain in full (rest from reference TRBV12-5 and TRBJ1-1): DARVTQTPRHKVTEMGQEVTMRCQPILGHNTVFWYRQTMMQGLELLAYFRNRAPLDDSGMPKDRFSAEMPDATLATLKIQPSEPRDSAVYFCASGAEMNTEAFFGQGTRLTVV.

The chain is built from TRBV27 and TRBJ2-3; 11 nucleotides agree with TRBD2. In germline, CDR1 is MNHEY, CDR2 SMNVEV (reference sequence). The CDR3 length is 16 residues. Trimming removed 5 bases from V and 6 bases from J; junction bases left unmatched: 10. CDR3 sequence: CASSPYSLAGVDTQYF. CDR3 sequence (DNA): TGTGCCAGCAGTCCTTACTCACTAGCGGGAGTTGATACGCAGTATTTT.